These 12 T cell receptor delta chains originate from one sample sequenced in a study of γδ T cells in repeated Plasmodium falciparum infection. Vgamma9/Vdelta2+ and Vdelta2-negative gammadelta T cells were flow-sorted from PBMC for bulk sequencing. TCRdb re-called the multiplex PCR reads through CATT. This repertoire shows around 86,000 delta-chain clones, 1.4% found once; its top ten account for 8.5% to 10%. Sequenced material: gamma-delta T cells from blood. The source of these receptors is a pool of human donors (malaria-infected and uninfected, not separated).

This clone was picked up a small number of times. The TCRdb protein, from a much larger clone, departs from this DNA's translation at residue 10, likely by read error; the protein shown derives from the DNA. This chain uses TRDV1 with TRDJ1; 7 nucleotides line up with TRDD3. This CDR3 has 19 amino acids. Germline V gene lookup returns CDR1 TSWWSYY and CDR2 QGS. The CDR3 DNA reads TGTGCCCTTGGGGGACGTATAAACCGCCCGTGTAGGGACACCGATAAACTCATCTTT. This gives the protein CALGGRINRPCRDTDKLIF.

Remarks on this clone: A far larger clone is one base from this, pointing to a likely read error. The same CDR3 also results from other DNA sequences found in this sample. This chain links TRDV1 with TRDJ1, with 10 bases identical to TRDD3. As TCRdb names no J gene, one was assigned here on the basis of a DNA match to germline. V was clipped by 5 bases and J by 1 base; unmatched bases: 46. CDR1 is TSWWSYY and CDR2 is QGS in the germline V gene. This CDR3 spans 29 amino acids. The CDR3, as DNA: TGTGCTCTTGGGAAAAAAAAGAAGACCGCCCTTTCTGGCCGTATCGTGGGGGATACCCCGTGGGTTGGCACCGATAAACTCATCTTT. It encodes CALGKKKKTALSGRIVGDTPWVGTDKLIF.

With respect to this clone: The TCRdb protein comes from a much larger clone and disagrees with this DNA's translation at residue 6, likely due to a read error; the protein given here is derived from the DNA. The J gene is TRDJ1, the V gene TRDV1; 9 nucleotides line up with TRDD3. J lost 0 bases, V lost 2 bases, and 16 bases had no gene match. The CDR3 sequence is 20 residues long. Germline V gene sequence: CDR1 TSWWSYY, CDR2 QGS. The CDR3 nucleotides are TGTGCTCTTGGGGAAACCGGGACATACTGGGGGACAAGGTACACCGATAAACTCATCTTT. Protein product: CALGETGTYWGTRYTDKLIF.

Regarding this clone: TCRdb assigns this DNA the protein of a much larger clone, which departs from its translation at residue 6; this likely reflects a read error, and the protein shown comes from translating the DNA. J is TRDJ1 and V is TRDV2; TRDD3 agrees at 8 bases. TCRdb leaves out the J gene; it was filled in here by matching the DNA to germline. V was clipped by 3 bases and J by 0 bases; unmatched bases: 20. The CDR3 has 20 residues. Germline CDR1 reads GEAIGNYY; CDR2 reads EKD. The DNA for the CDR3 is TGTGCCTGTGACCCGATAGAGACTGGGGGCCCCCTTCTGTACACCGATAAACTCATCTTT. This sequence encodes CACDPIETGGPLLYTDKLIF.

As concerns this clone: The protein that TCRdb holds for this DNA derives from a much larger clone and differs from the translated DNA at residue 8, which likely indicates a read error; the protein shown here is translated from the DNA. The rearrangement links TRDV2 to TRDJ1, with 8 positions matching TRDD3. Germline V CDR1 and CDR2: GEAIGNYY, EKD. There are 17 residues in the CDR3. J gave up 3 bases and V 3 bases, and 14 bases lay outside the gene matches. The CDR3 DNA reads as TGTGCCTGTGACTTGTATGCTAGGGGATACACCCCCGATAAACTCATCTTT. Amino acid sequence: CACDLYARGYTPDKLIF.

Regarding this clone: Translating this DNA gives a protein that differs at residue 10 from the TCRdb one, which belongs to a much larger clone; a read error is likely, and the protein shown is this translation. The J gene is TRDJ1, the V gene TRDV2; weak D call: TRDD3 (6 bases). Assignment of the J gene here rests on matching the DNA to germline, because TCRdb gives none. The CDR3 runs to 19 residues. The germline V gene has CDR1 GEAIGNYY and CDR2 EKD. The germline V and J ends were trimmed by 0 bases and 0 bases, with 22 bases remaining between them. The DNA for the CDR3 is TGTGCCTGTGACACCGTAGGGCTGGGGCCACATTCTTACACCGATAAACTCATCTTT. It specifies CACDTVGLGPHSYTDKLIF.

This clone was recorded at least ten times. V gene TRDV1 combines with J gene TRDJ1; possible D gene TRDD2, 6 bases. Trimming cost V 1 base and J 9 bases, with 21 bases left between them. The CDR3 covers 16 residues. The germline CDR1 and CDR2 sequences are TSWWSYY and QGS. This chain's CDR3 is CALGEQGSYDPIELIF. The CDR3 coding sequence is TGTGCTCTTGGGGAACAGGGGTCCTACGACCCTATAGAACTCATCTTT.

Of note for this clone: This DNA translates differently at residue 11 from the TCRdb protein, which is that of a much larger clone; a read error is likely, and the protein shown is the DNA's own translation. The chain joins TRDV1 to TRDJ1; D might be TRDD2 (8 bases). CDR3 size: 22 residues. CDR1 and CDR2 from the germline V gene are TSWWSYY and QGS. Trimming removed 1 base from V and 0 bases from J, with 30 bases in between. The CDR3 is CALGEPGLPRSRGIAYTDKLIF. The CDR3 nucleotides are TGTGCTCTTGGGGAACCTGGCCTTCCTAGGTCCAGGGGGATTGCCTACACCGATAAACTCATCTTT.

This clone showed up many times. Translating this DNA gives a protein that differs at residue 4 from the TCRdb one, which belongs to a much larger clone; a read error is likely, and the protein shown is this translation. The rearrangement links TRDV3 to TRDJ1; 9 bases agree with TRDD3. V trimming: 1 base; J trimming: 3 bases; junction bases outside the gene matches: 27. Germline lookup yields CDR1 TVYSNPD and CDR2 GDNSRS (reference sequence). The CDR3 covers 21 residues. CDR3 residues: CAFKPTWGIKATSRASDKLIF. In nucleotides, the CDR3 is TGTGCCTTTAAGCCGACCTGGGGGATTAAGGCCACTTCGCGGGCTTCCGATAAACTCATCTTT. Filled out from reference TRDV3 and TRDJ1, the complete variable domain reads CDKVTQSSPDQTVASGSEVVLLCTYDTVYSNPDLFWYRIRPDYSFQFVFYGDNSRSEGADFTQGRFSVKHILTQKAFHLVISPVRTEDSATYYCAFKPTWGIKATSRASDKLIFGKGTRVTVEP.

A note on this clone: The TCRdb protein comes from a much larger clone and disagrees with this DNA's translation at residue 7, likely due to a read error; the protein given here is derived from the DNA. The chain combines TRDV2 with TRDJ1; D is possibly TRDD3 (6 bases). Trimming removed 0 bases from V and 7 bases from J, with 17 bases in between. Germline values: CDR1 GEAIGNYY, CDR2 EKD. This CDR3 is built from 15 residues. CDR3 DNA: TGTGCCTGTGACACCGTATGTGGGGGCTCACTTAAACTCATCTTT. Its protein product is CACDTVCGGSLKLIF.

This clone was found a few times. This DNA's translation and the protein TCRdb lists, from a much larger clone, do not match at residue 7, likely due to a read error; the protein shown is translated from the DNA. The CDR3 is CACDTEVGDPSSWDTRQMFF. Here the CDR3 DNA reads TGTGCCTGTGACACCGAGGTGGGGGACCCGAGCTCCTGGGACACCCGACAGATGTTTTTC. The gene calls are TRDV2 and TRDJ3; 7 positions match TRDD3. The J gene is not listed in TCRdb, so it was assigned here from a DNA match to germline. Germline V gene data show CDR1 as GEAIGNYY and CDR2 as EKD. V shed 0 bases and J 0 bases; nucleotides not matched to a gene: 10. There are 20 residues in the CDR3.

This clone was recorded a few times. This is likely an artifact of a read error, given a far larger clone one base away. The sample contains more than one DNA sequence encoding this CDR3. The V call is TRDV1, the J call TRDJ1; 7 positions agree with TRDD3. Germline CDR1 TSWWSYY, CDR2 QGS. The CDR3 consists of 24 residues. With 0 bases clipped from V and 0 bases from J, the junction kept 28 bases outside the gene matches. The CDR3 reads CALGELGEPPPRSSGGCYTDKLIF. The CDR3 nucleotides are TGTGCTCTTGGGGAACTCGGGGAGCCCCCGCCGAGATCCTCCGGGGGATGTTACACCGATAAACTCATCTTT.